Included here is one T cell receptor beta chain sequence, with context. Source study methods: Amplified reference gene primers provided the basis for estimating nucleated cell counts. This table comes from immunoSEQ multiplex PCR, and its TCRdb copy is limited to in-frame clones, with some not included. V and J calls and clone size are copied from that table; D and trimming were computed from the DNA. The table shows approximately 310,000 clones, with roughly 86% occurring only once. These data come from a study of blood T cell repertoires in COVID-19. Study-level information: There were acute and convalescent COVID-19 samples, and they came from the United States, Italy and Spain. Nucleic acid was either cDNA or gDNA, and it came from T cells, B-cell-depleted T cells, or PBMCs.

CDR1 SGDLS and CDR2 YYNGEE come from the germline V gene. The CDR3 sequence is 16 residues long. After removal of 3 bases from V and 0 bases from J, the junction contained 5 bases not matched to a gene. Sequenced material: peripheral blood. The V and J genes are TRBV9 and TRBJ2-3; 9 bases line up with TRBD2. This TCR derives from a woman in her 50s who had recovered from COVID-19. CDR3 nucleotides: TGTGCCAGCAGCGCCAGACTAGCGGCTAGCACAGATACGCAGTATTTT. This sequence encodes CASSARLAASTDTQYF.